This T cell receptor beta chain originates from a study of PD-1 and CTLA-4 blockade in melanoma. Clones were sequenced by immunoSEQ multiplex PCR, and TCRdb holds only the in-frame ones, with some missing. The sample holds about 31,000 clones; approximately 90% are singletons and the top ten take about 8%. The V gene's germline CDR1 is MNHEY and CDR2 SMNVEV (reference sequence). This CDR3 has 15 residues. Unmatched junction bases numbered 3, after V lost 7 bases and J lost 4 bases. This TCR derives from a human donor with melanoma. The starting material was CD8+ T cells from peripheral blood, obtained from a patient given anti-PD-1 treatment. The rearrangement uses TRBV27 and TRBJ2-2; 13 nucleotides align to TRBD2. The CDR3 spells CASTGTSGVTGELFF. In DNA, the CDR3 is TGTGCCAGCACAGGGACTAGCGGGGTCACCGGGGAGCTGTTTTTT.